This T cell receptor (beta chain) was identified during a study of spatial heterogeneity in lung cancer. Noted time point: blood at routine non-recurrence follow-up after resection. TCRdb ran MiXCR on the 5' RACE reads and lists one entry per CDR3 protein. The sample has about 47,000 distinct CDR3 sequences; around 11% are singletons. Germline lookup yields CDR1 SGHAT and CDR2 FQNNGV. The CDR3 is 14 amino acids. V lost 5 bases and J lost 2; bases outside the gene matches: 5. This clonotype was sampled from a male donor with early-stage non-small cell lung cancer. The gene calls are TRBV11-2 and TRBJ2-5, with 7 bases fitting TRBD2. The source material was PBMCs, sampled at follow-up. The CDR3 DNA reads TGTGCCAGCAGCGGAGGGAGGGGACAAGAGACCCAGTACTTC. Translation: CASSGGRGQETQYF.